The T cell receptor beta chain under discussion was sequenced for a study of T cells expressing NK-cell markers. This CDR3 region has 11 residues. The germline V gene encodes CDR1 LNHDA and CDR2 SQIVND (reference sequence). From the 5' RACE reads, TCRdb lists one entry per CDR3 protein and no DNA. The sample yields about 260,000 distinct CDR3 sequences, of which the top ten take up 0.3% to 0.45%. The chain combines TRBV19 with TRBJ2-5; without DNA, the TCRdb call of TRBD1 cannot be checked. Sequencing input: blood T cells: a sorted CD56 or NKG2C T cell subset, CD4+ or CD8+ T cells, or bulk PBMC T cells (not recorded which). This receptor was identified in a man aged 18 to 29 in good health. The chain's CDR3 is CASGTGETQYF.